The 5 T cell receptor beta chains below all came from one sample that was sequenced in a study of blood T cell repertoires in COVID-19. The protocol was immunoSEQ multiplex PCR, while the TCRdb copy is restricted to in-frame clones and leaves out a portion. The profile shows 200,000 to 250,000 clones, just over 85% of them singletons. The specimen sequenced was peripheral blood. These receptors all stem from an elderly man with acute or convalescent COVID-19.

J is TRBJ2-5 and V is TRBV11-2; D remains unclear. Per germline, CDR1 SGHAT and CDR2 FQNNGV. V was shortened by 3 bases and J by 2 bases, with 10 bases between the two germline ends. The CDR3 is 14 amino acids. In nucleotides, the CDR3 is TGTGCCAGCAGCTTGGCAGGATTACAAGAGACCCAGTACTTC. It specifies CASSLAGLQETQYF. The variable domain in full, with the rest retrieved from reference TRBV11-2 and TRBJ2-5, is EAGVAQSPRYKIIEKRQSVAFWCNPISGHATLYWYQQILGQGPKLLIQFQNNGVVDDSQLPKDRFSAERLKGVDSTLKIQPAKLEDSAVYLCASSLAGLQETQYFGPGTRLLVL.

This chain joins TRBV7-3 and TRBJ2-3, with D tentatively TRBD2 (6 bases). Germline CDR1 reads SGHTA; CDR2 reads FQGTGA. The V end lost 5 bases, the J end lost 6 bases, and 9 bases lay between the germline ends. CDR3 size: 12 residues. CDR3 loop: CASSGSGDTQYF. The CDR3 nucleotides read TGTGCCAGCAGCGGGAGCGGGGATACGCAGTATTTT. Supplemented by reference TRBV7-3 and TRBJ2-3, the full variable domain reads GAGVSQTPSNKVTEKGKYVELRCDPISGHTALYWYRQSLGQGPEFLIYFQGTGAADDSGLPNDRFFAVRPEGSVSTLKIQRTERGDSAVYLCASSGSGDTQYFGPGTRLTVL.

The chain carries TRBV18 and TRBJ2-3; 8 bases are shared with TRBD2. Trimming removed 1 base from V and 1 base from J; junction bases left unmatched: 1. The CDR3 length is 15 residues. Per germline, CDR1 KGHSH and CDR2 LQKENI. This chain's CDR3 is CASSPLAGRTDTQYF. The CDR3 DNA is TGTGCCAGCTCACCACTAGCGGGGCGCACAGATACGCAGTATTTT. The full variable domain, completed using reference TRBV18 and TRBJ2-3, is NAGVMQNPRHLVRRRGQEARLRCSPMKGHSHVYWYRQLPEEGLKFMVYLQKENIIDESGMPKERFSAEFPKEGPSILRIQQVVRGDSAAYFCASSPLAGRTDTQYFGPGTRLTVL.

The CDR3, as DNA: TGTGCCAGCAGTGAATTACTTGGTAGCGGAGCTAGCACAGATACGCAGTATTTT. Translation: CASSELLGSGASTDTQYF. J is TRBJ2-3 and V is TRBV25-1; D perhaps matches TRBD2 (6 bases). Trimming shortened V by 1 base and J by 0 bases, and 17 bases separated the two germline ends. The germline V gene encodes CDR1 MGHDK and CDR2 SYGVNS. CDR3 length: 18 amino acids.

The chain carries TRBV19 and TRBJ1-1, with TRBD1 identical over 9 bases. V was pared by 3 bases and J by 8 bases, with 10 bases of the junction left unmatched. The CDR3 has 15 residues. The germline CDR1 and CDR2 sequences are LNHDA and SQIVND (reference sequence). DNA for the CDR3: TGTGCCAGTAGTATTTGGGGACAGGGCGTTACCGAAGCTTTCTTT. Its protein is CASSIWGQGVTEAFF.